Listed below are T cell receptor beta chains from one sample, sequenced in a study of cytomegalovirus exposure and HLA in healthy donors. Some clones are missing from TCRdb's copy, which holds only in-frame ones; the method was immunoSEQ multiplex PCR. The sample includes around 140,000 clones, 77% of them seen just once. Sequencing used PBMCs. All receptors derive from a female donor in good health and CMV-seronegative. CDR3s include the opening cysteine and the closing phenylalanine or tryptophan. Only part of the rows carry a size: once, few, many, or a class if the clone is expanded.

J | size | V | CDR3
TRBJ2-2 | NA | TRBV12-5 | CASGLASGNTGELFF
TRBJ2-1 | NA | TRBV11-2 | CASSSLPTGTAYNEQFF
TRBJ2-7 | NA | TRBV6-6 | CASSPTGHYEQYF
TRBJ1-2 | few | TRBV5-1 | CASSPGEGAYGYTF
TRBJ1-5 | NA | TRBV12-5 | CASGLVIRDTGGNQPQHF
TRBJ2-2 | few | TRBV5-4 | CASSLDQGFGTGELFF
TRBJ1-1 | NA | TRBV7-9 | CSSSLGSAGPNTEAFF
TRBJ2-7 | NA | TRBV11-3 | CASSLVAASYEQYF
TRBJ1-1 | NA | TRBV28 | CASSFSETMNTEAFF
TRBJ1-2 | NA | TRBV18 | CASSPLGEGYTF
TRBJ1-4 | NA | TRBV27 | CASSLVPSEKLFF
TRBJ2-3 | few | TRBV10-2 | CASSERGGRTDTQYF
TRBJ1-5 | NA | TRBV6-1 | CASSERTGAYNQPQHF
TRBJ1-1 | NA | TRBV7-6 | CASSLSGGRDTEAFF
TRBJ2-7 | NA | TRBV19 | CASTSGTGPLVEQYF
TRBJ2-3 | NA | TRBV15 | CATSRAFGAGSTDTQYF
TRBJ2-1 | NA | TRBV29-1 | CSVRGSGGVYNEQFF
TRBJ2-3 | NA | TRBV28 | CASTERVNTDTQYF
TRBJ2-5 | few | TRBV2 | CASSELAGGLGQETQYF
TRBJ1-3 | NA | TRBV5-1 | CASSLANSGPINSGNTIYF
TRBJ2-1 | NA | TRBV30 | CAWQPGLAGEAQFF
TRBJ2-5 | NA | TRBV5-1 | CASSVSGTGGWETQYF
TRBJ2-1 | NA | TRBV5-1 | CASSGGAYNEQFF
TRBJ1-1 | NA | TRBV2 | CASSEARCRAFF
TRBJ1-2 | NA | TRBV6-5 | CASSWAGNSGDGYTF
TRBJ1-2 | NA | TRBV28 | CASNFQGANYGYTF